These T cell receptor beta chains were read from a single sample in a study of T cells in Graves' hyperthyroidism and ophthalmopathy. TCRdb passed the multiplex PCR reads through MiXCR, listing each CDR3 protein once. The repertoire holds a few hundred thousand distinct CDR3 sequences, with around a sixth as singletons. The sequencing sample was made of blood. The receptors were sampled from a woman aged 45-60 years with Graves' hyperthyroidism. Each CDR3 is given with its conserved first and last residue. A D gene is named only where the DNA matches it firmly. Size is omitted from some rows. Given values are once, few, many or a class for expanded clones.

size	D	V	J	CDR3	DNA
few	.	TRBV7-3	TRBJ2-1	CASSLMGGTASEQFF	TGTGCCAGCAGCTTAATGGGCGGGACGGCCTCTGAGCAGTTCTTC
.	.	TRBV18	TRBJ2-2	CASTPKASVIGELFF	TGTGCCAGCACTCCCAAGGCTAGCGTGATCGGGGAGCTGTTTTTT
.	.	TRBV9	TRBJ1-2	CASSVAVGGDYGYTF	TGTGCCAGCAGCGTAGCGGTTGGGGGCGACTATGGCTACACCTTC
few	.	TRBV20-1	TRBJ2-2	CSANPGPISTGELFF	TGCAGTGCCAATCCCGGCCCCATAAGTACCGGGGAGCTGTTTTTT
many	.	TRBV7-8	TRBJ1-1	CASSLARGNTEAFF	TGTGCCAGCAGCTTAGCCAGAGGTAACACTGAAGCTTTCTTT
.	TRBD2	TRBV30	TRBJ2-6	CAWRRLAGKVGANVLTF	TGTGCCTGGAGGAGGCTAGCGGGAAAGGTTGGGGCCAACGTCCTGACTTTC
many	TRBD1	TRBV7-8	TRBJ1-1	CASSFHTGTDSEAFF	TGTGCCAGCAGCTTTCACACCGGGACAGACTCGGAAGCTTTCTTT
many	.	TRBV27	TRBJ1-1	CASTGRRPGGLMNTEAFF	TGTGCCAGCACCGGAAGGAGACCCGGGGGCCTTATGAACACTGAAGCTTTCTTT
many	TRBD1	TRBV27	TRBJ2-7	CASRGTGRTYEQYF	TGTGCCAGCAGAGGGACAGGGCGTACCTACGAGCAGTACTTC
.	.	TRBV20-1	TRBJ1-5	CSASPSAGFGGNQPQHF	TGCAGTGCTTCCCCGTCAGCAGGGTTCGGGGGCAATCAGCCCCAGCATTTT
many	.	TRBV29-1	TRBJ2-3	CSVDEGTDTQYF	TGCAGCGTTGATGAAGGCACAGATACGCAGTATTTT
many	.	TRBV6-5	TRBJ2-7	CASSYSYGARGYEQYF	TGTGCCAGCAGTTACAGCTACGGGGCGCGTGGCTACGAGCAGTACTTC
many	.	TRBV28	TRBJ1-2	CASSFSWGDGYTF	TGTGCCAGCAGTTTCTCATGGGGGGATGGCTACACCTTC
many	.	TRBV7-9	TRBJ2-3	CASSKKRENTQYF	TGTGCCAGCAGCAAAAAGAGGGAGAATACGCAGTATTTT
many	.	TRBV6-2/TRBV6-3	TRBJ2-5	CASSYPAGSSWETQYF	TGTGCCAGCAGTTATCCCGCGGGAAGTTCATGGGAGACCCAGTACTTC
.	.	TRBV3-1	TRBJ2-3	CASSVLGASTDTQYF	TGTGCCAGCAGCGTGTTGGGGGCAAGCACAGATACGCAGTATTTT
many	.	TRBV6-1	TRBJ2-1	CASSGLLEQFF	TGTGCCAGCAGTGGCCTACTTGAGCAGTTCTTC
.	.	TRBV6-1	TRBJ1-6	CASSLSYNSPLHF	TGTGCCAGCAGCCTCTCCTATAATTCACCCCTCCACTTT
.	TRBD2	TRBV20-1	TRBJ2-1	CSATIGTSGRSPYNEQFF	TGCAGTGCCACCATCGGAACTAGCGGGAGGAGTCCCTACAATGAGCAGTTCTTC
.	TRBD2	TRBV4-1	TRBJ2-3	CASSQDRRLAGITDTQYF	TGCGCCAGCAGCCAAGACAGGAGACTAGCGGGAATCACAGATACGCAGTATTTT
many	.	TRBV30	TRBJ2-1	CAWSSTLVSYNEQFF	TGTGCCTGGAGTTCCACACTCGTTTCCTACAATGAGCAGTTCTTC
.	TRBD2	TRBV27	TRBJ2-1	CASSLAGVRIDEQFF	TGTGCCAGCAGTTTGGCGGGAGTTCGCATCGATGAGCAGTTCTTC
.	.	TRBV7-2	TRBJ1-3	CASSFSTAGGFGNTIYF	TGTGCCAGCAGCTTTAGCACGGCGGGGGGCTTTGGAAACACCATATATTTT